The present T cell receptor (beta chain) was sequenced within a study of identical twins. Trimming took 2 bases from V and 5 from J; bases not matched to a gene: 6. CDR1 SGDLS and CDR2 YYNGEE come from the germline V gene. The CDR3 covers 14 residues. One entry per CDR3 protein, called by TCRdb with MiXCR from the 5' RACE reads. The repertoire holds 500,000 to 550,000 distinct CDR3 sequences, about 20% seen once, with about 0.91% in the top ten. A remark on this clonotype: The antigen is undetermined.

Points from the study as a whole: Analyses of zero insertions could be partly confounded by invariant MAIT and iNKT cells.

These same data were also listed under a study on T cells expressing NK-cell markers. That investigation notes: Just one sequenced donor of eight was HCMV-seronegative, while seven were seropositive. The study did not resolve the HCMV specificity of expanded NKG2C+ T cell clones.

The sequence was obtained from a woman between 18 and 29 years old in good health. The rearrangement links TRBV9 to TRBJ1-1, with TRBD1 matching over 7 bases. The specimen sequenced was CD4+ T cells sorted from blood. The CDR3 spells CASSVTGEGTEAFF. DNA for the CDR3: TGTGCCAGCAGCGTCACAGGGGAGGGGACTGAAGCTTTCTTT.